This T cell receptor beta chain was captured in a study of graft-versus-host responses after intestinal transplantation. Whole-study context: Grafts that recipients had were multivisceral, liver-intestinal, or isolated intestinal transplants. Overall study findings and caveats: Allograft graft-versus-host to host-versus-graft clonal ratios ran high in patients with graft-donor T cell macrochimerism. Recipient marrow harbored GvH clones, some of which surfaced first in ileum or blood. Early after transplant, HvG clones declined as circulating GvH clones peaked.

For this clone: Its target is not known.

TCRdb keeps only in-frame clones here, not all; method: immunoSEQ multiplex PCR. This table has some 31,000 clones, about 85% appearing once. CDR1 SGHAT and CDR2 FQNNGV come from the germline V gene. V dropped 2 bases and J dropped 3 bases, with 25 bases sitting between them. The CDR3 spans 19 residues. The sequencing here drew on PBMCs, taken 450 to 480 days after intestinal transplantation. The chain couples TRBV11-2 to TRBJ1-1, with TRBD1 as a possible D gene (6 bases). This receptor was obtained from a human patient who received an intestinal transplant, so some T cells may come from the graft donor. The CDR3 DNA sequence: TGTGCCAGCAGCTTATTTACTGGCAGGGGAAATATAGAAGACACTGAAGCTTTCTTT. Translated: CASSLFTGRGNIEDTEAFF.